This TCR beta chain was documented in a study of human CD4 T cells and Enterobacteriaceae. The table came from immunoSEQ multiplex PCR; TCRdb's copy has only in-frame clones and leaves some out. In the table there are about 27,000 clones, 80% to 90% of which are singletons. Memory CD4+ T cells were sorted as all CD4+ cells except CD45RA+CCR7+CD95- naive cells, over 95% pure. Sorting first excluded CD8+, CD14+, CD16+, CD56+, CD19+ and CD25-bright cells. The CDR3 totals 13 residues. Germline V gives CDR1 MDHEN, CDR2 SYDVKM. The ends were cut back, 6 bases at V and 1 base at J, with 9 bases in the middle.

The chain employs TRBV28 and TRBJ1-2; D unclear. Sequencing input: memory CD4+ T cells from blood. This clonotype was obtained from a human donor in good health. CDR3 bases: TGTGCCAGCAGCCCAGAGATTAACTATGGCTACACCTTC. Its translation: CASSPEINYGYTF.